This T cell receptor beta chain was retrieved from a study of OX40 agonist ivuxolimab in advanced cancers. With regard to the full study: Ivuxolimab was an agonistic, fully human IgG2 monoclonal antibody directed against OX40 (CD134), a costimulatory receptor. The purpose of peripheral TCRbeta sequencing was to test whether ivuxolimab changed TCR sequence diversity and led to clonal T-cell expansion. Prior anti-PD-1, anti-PD-L1 or anti-CTLA-4 therapy was permitted, and approximately 39% of dose-escalation patients had received checkpoint inhibitors. Three dose-escalation patients achieved partial responses, one with hepatocellular carcinoma and two with cutaneous melanoma. The paper describes the monotherapy dose-escalation part (N = 52 patients) of the phase I trial of ivuxolimab. The dose-escalation cohort was 82.7% male with a mean age of about 60 years, ranging from roughly 23 to 79. Intravenous ivuxolimab was administered to patients every 2 weeks at six dose levels: 0.01, 0.1, 0.3, 1.5, 3 and 10 mg/kg. Of the approximately 50 dose-escalation patients, hepatocellular carcinoma was present in approximately 20, melanoma in some 15, renal cell carcinoma in 9 and head and neck cancer in 9. Broader findings and caveats from the paper: Clonal expansion of both CD4+ and CD8+ blood T cells was observed from baseline to week 6 at doses 0.1 to 3.0 mg/kg. On average, CD8+ T cells showed more expanded clones than CD4+ T cells after ivuxolimab. In the 0.1-3.0 mg/kg groups, partial responders had among the lowest normalized peripheral clonal expansion, particularly in CD8+ T cells. Antigen specificity was not determined for the clonally expanded peripheral T cells. Low levels of normalized T-cell clonal expansion were also shown by some nonresponding patients.

Patients with autoimmune disease history or receiving systemic immunosuppression were excluded from the trial. In every dose cohort, peripheral blood was drawn for TCR sequencing at baseline, cycle 4 day 1, and cycle 7 day 1. Samples came from an open-label, multicenter, first-in-human phase I dose-escalation trial of ivuxolimab. Adults with locally advanced or metastatic melanoma, renal cell, hepatocellular, or head and neck squamous cell carcinoma were enrolled in the trial. Before TCR sequencing, CD4+ T cells and CD8+ T cells from peripheral blood were sorted into separate populations. With respect to this clone: What antigen it recognizes has not been identified. No base quality values were provided; no much bigger clone lies one nucleotide off.

The CDR3 has 14 amino acids, counting the end cysteine and phenylalanine. The kept DNA is CDR3 alone, 42 bases in frame from the first base. V was cut back by 9 bases and J by 3 bases, leaving a gap of 14 bases between them. The germline V gene gives CDR1 as MNHEY and CDR2 as SVGAGI. For sequencing of the TCRbeta CDR3 region, genomic DNA was extracted from the sorted cells. The immunoSEQ Assay was used for sequencing of TCRbeta CDR3 regions. The table was pulled from immuneACCESS by TCRdb, which kept in-frame rearrangements only. Such tables lose some clones; where checked, under half of the loss comes from unresolved V genes, and the rest has no known cause. In this sample the table shows over 50,000 clones, about 87% of which occur a single time. Under 2.5% of the sample rests with the top ten.

This TCR was sampled from an adult with an advanced solid tumor such as melanoma, head and neck, liver or kidney cancer. This receptor chain uses TRBV6-5 and TRBJ2-2, and possibly TRBD1, on 6 matching bases. This specimen was CD4+ or CD8+ T cells sorted from blood, taken in a trial of the OX40 agonist ivuxolimab. The DNA reads TGTGCCAGTTCCTGGACAGTGGACACCGGGGAGCTGTTTTTT. Its amino acids are CASSWTVDTGELFF.